One sample yielded the 14 T cell receptor beta chains listed below, sequenced in a study of CD8+CD57+ T cells in acquired aplastic anemia (dated by TCRdb to 2017 to 2018). Sequencing used an Illumina HiSeq 2000. TCR beta VDJ combination and CDR3 sequence profiling used genomic DNA as the template. Through fastp at Q25 and MiXCR, TCRdb rebuilt clones from the public reads, retaining in-frame beta chains. Rows with a matching CDR3 protein are joined into one entry that keeps the most common DNA and genes. This sample lists roughly 260,000 distinct CDR3 sequences; approximately 50% were detected once. The ten largest clones take up 6.5% to 8% of the sample. Patients chosen for sequencing had shown expansion of CD8+CD57+ cells by flow cytometry. The specimen sequenced was sorted CD4+, CD8+, or CD8+CD57+ T cells (not recorded which) from PBMCs. The receptors stem from a human donor with aplastic anemia.

The V and J genes are TRBV10-3 and TRBJ2-3; D possibly uses TRBD1 or TRBD2 (7 bases each). The V gene's germline CDR1 is ENHRY and CDR2 SYGVKD. The V gene lost 10 bases and the J gene lost 6 bases, with 29 bases spanning the gap. The CDR3 contains 17 residues. The CDR3 DNA sequence: TGTGCCACCTATCCAGGGGGGGTGGTAGATGGCTACGATACGCAGTATTTT. Translation gives CATYPGGVVDGYDTQYF.

J is TRBJ2-3 and V is TRBV13; weak D call: TRBD2 (5 bases). The ends were cut back, 5 bases at V and 0 bases at J, with 12 bases in the middle. From germline, CDR1 is PRHDT and CDR2 FYEKMQ (reference sequence). The CDR3 runs 15 residues. The CDR3 coding sequence is TGTGCCAGCAGCGGCCGGGATTGGAGCACAGATACGCAGTATTTT. This sequence encodes CASSGRDWSTDTQYF.

This chain joins TRBV10-2 and TRBJ1-2, with D tentatively TRBD1 (5 bases). Germline assignment: CDR1 WSHSY and CDR2 SAAADI. V gave up 3 bases and J gave up 0 bases, with 14 bases separating them. The CDR3 loop spans 16 amino acids. The CDR3 coding sequence is TGCGCCAGCAGTGATTGGGGGAAGTTAGCTAACTATGGCTACACCTTC. Protein product: CASSDWGKLANYGYTF.

The rearrangement uses TRBV29-1 and TRBJ1-2, with 11 bases matching TRBD1. V lost 3 bases, J lost 2 bases, and 2 bases stayed unmatched. The germline gives CDR1 SQVTM, CDR2 ANQGSEA. The CDR3 runs to 14 residues. CDR3 protein: CSVEDRGQNYGYTF. Written as DNA, the CDR3 is TGCAGCGTTGAGGACAGGGGGCAAAACTATGGCTACACCTTC.

This chain joins TRBV6-5 and TRBJ1-6, with unresolved D. Germline CDR1 reads MNHEY; CDR2 reads SVGAGI. V lost 5 bases to trimming and J lost 10 bases, with 9 bases between them. The CDR3 totals 12 residues. CDR3 nucleotides: TGTGCCAGCAGTACGGGATCCTCACCCCTCCACTTT. Its translation: CASSTGSSPLHF.

The chain couples TRBV10-1 to TRBJ1-6; no firm D call. Trimming took 5 bases from V and 10 from J, leaving 15 bases between them. The CDR3 consists of 14 residues. Per the germline V gene, CDR1 is WNHNN and CDR2 is SYGVQD (reference sequence). CDR3 DNA sequence: TGCGCCAGCAGTCGTGGCGGGGTCCACTCACCCCTCCACTTT. Its protein product is CASSRGGVHSPLHF.

The sample holds many counts of this clonotype. V and J are TRBV2 and TRBJ2-5, with D tentatively TRBD2 (7 bases). Germline CDR1 SNHLY, CDR2 FYNNEI. Trimming cost V 7 bases and J 5 bases, with 23 bases left between them. The CDR3 runs to 16 residues. The CDR3 is CASTDGGGGWVETQYF. Written as DNA, the CDR3 is TGTGCCAGCACCGACGGAGGGGGGGGGTGGGTGGAGACCCAGTACTTC.

The rearrangement links TRBV20-1 to TRBJ2-7; 7 bases are shared with TRBD1. The CDR3 extends over 13 amino acids. Losses at the gene ends were 4 bases for V and 5 bases for J; bases not matched to a gene: 8. Germline CDR1 and CDR2: DFQATT and SNEGSKA (reference sequence). CDR3 residues: CSAIDRAGDEQYF. The DNA for the CDR3 is TGCAGTGCTATCGACAGGGCCGGGGACGAGCAGTACTTC.

In its sample, this clonotype was seen a few times. The chain uses TRBV12-3 or TRBV12-4 and TRBJ2-2, with D perhaps matching TRBD2 (5 bases). This CDR3 has 15 residues. V gave up 7 bases and J gave up 6 bases, with 18 bases separating them. For the CDR3, the DNA is TGTGCCAGCAACATCCGGCGAGGGCGGGCCGGGGAGCTGTTTTTT. It translates to CASNIRRGRAGELFF.

The rearrangement links TRBV24-1 to TRBJ1-1; TRBD1 is a possible D gene (6 bases). CDR3 length equals 13 residues. V was trimmed by 7 bases and J by 6 bases, leaving 14 bases between them. Germline CDR1 KGHDR, CDR2 SFDVKD. The CDR3 loop is CATSARGLSEAFF. CDR3 sequence (DNA): TGTGCCACCAGCGCACGGGGGCTCTCTGAAGCTTTCTTT.

This clonotype was seen many times. This chain links TRBV19 with TRBJ1-1; 9 bases agree with TRBD1. V shed 8 bases and J 4 bases; nucleotides not matched to a gene: 11. The germline gives CDR1 LNHDA, CDR2 SQIVND (reference sequence). The CDR3 has 15 residues. The CDR3 sequence: CASGFLTGGSTEAFF. CDR3 coding DNA: TGTGCCAGTGGATTTTTAACAGGGGGCAGCACTGAAGCTTTCTTT.

V and J are TRBV15 and TRBJ2-3, with TRBD2 matching 7 bases. V gave up 4 bases and J gave up 8 bases; unmatched junction bases: 12. The CDR3 spans 15 residues. Looked up from germline, CDR1 is LNHNV and CDR2 is YYDKDF (reference sequence). The CDR3 nucleotides read TGTGCCACCAGCAATCTTATAGCGGGTGGGGCTACGCAGTATTTT. It specifies CATSNLIAGGATQYF.

Note on this clonotype: Sequence at one end of the junction differs from germline and may be a read error. V usage is TRBV7-8 and J usage is TRBJ2-1; D may be TRBD2 (7 bases). The CDR3 covers 14 residues. Germline V gives CDR1 SGHVS, CDR2 FQNEAQ. This CDR3 reads CASSSGGSGNEQLF. The CDR3 DNA reads TGTGCCAGCAGCTCGGGGGGCTCGGGCAATGAGCAGCTCTTC.

This clonotype was picked up one time. The CDR3 loop is CASSFPPGEAFF. The CDR3 nucleotides read TGTGCCAGCAGCTTCCCTCCAGGTGAAGCTTTCTTT. The genes are TRBV7-2 and TRBJ1-1; D remains ambiguous. Germline V gene data show CDR1 as SGHTA and CDR2 as FQGNSA. V gave up 3 bases and J gave up 7 bases, with 9 bases separating them. This CDR3 has 12 residues.